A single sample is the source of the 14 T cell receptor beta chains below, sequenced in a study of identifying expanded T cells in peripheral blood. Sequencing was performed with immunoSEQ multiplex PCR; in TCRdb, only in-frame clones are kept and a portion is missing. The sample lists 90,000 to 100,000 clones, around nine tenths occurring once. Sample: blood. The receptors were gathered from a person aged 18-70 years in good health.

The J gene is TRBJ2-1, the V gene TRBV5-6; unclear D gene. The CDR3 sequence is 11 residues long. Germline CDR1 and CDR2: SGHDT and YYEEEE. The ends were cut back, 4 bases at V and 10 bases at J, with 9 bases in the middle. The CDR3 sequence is CASSLPGEQFF. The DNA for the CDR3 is TGTGCCAGCAGCCTGCCTGGGGAGCAGTTCTTC. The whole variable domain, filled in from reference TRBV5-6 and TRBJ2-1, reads DAGVTQSPTHLIKTRGQQVTLRCSPKSGHDTVSWYQQALGQGPQFIFQYYEEEERQRGNFPDRFSGHQFPNYSSELNVNALLLGDSALYLCASSLPGEQFFGPGTRLTVL.

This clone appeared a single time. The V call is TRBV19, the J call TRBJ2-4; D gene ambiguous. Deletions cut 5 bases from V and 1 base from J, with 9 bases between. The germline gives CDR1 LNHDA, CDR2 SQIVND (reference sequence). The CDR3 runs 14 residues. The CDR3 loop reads CASSPIQAKNIQYF. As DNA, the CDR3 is TGTGCCAGTAGTCCCATACAGGCCAAAAACATTCAGTACTTC.

Here the CDR3 reads CASSGGEQPQHF. CDR3 sequence (DNA): TGTGCCAGTAGCGGGGGCGAACAGCCCCAGCATTTT. The gene calls are TRBV19 and TRBJ1-5, with a weak D call TRBD1 (6 bases). Germline V lookup: CDR1 LNHDA, CDR2 SQIVND (reference sequence). The V end was cut by 6 bases, the J end by 7 bases, with 10 bases between. The CDR3 runs 12 residues.

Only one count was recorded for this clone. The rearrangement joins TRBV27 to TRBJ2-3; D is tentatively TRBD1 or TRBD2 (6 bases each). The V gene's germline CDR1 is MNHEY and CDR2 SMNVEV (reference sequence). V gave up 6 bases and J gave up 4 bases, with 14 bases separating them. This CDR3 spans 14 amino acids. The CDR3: CASSAGGPPDTQYF. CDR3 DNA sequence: TGTGCCAGCAGCGCCGGGGGCCCCCCAGATACGCAGTATTTT.

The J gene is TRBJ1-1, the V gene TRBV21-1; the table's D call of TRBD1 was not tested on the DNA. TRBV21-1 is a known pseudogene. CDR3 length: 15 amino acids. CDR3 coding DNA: TGTGCCAGCAGCAAAGTTCGGACAGGGAACACTGAAGCTTTCTTT. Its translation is CASSKVRTGNTEAFF.

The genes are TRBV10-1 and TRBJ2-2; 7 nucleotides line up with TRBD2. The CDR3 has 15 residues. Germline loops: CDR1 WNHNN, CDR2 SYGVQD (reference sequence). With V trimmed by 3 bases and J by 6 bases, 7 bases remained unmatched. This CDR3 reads CASSERQGGPGELFF. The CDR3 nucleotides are TGCGCCAGCAGTGAAAGGCAGGGAGGGCCCGGGGAGCTGTTTTTT.

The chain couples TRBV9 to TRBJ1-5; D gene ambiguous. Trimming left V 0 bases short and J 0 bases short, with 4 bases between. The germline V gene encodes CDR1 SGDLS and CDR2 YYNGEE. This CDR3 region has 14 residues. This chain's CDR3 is CASSVEGSNQPQHF. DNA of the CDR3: TGTGCCAGCAGCGTAGAGGGTAGCAATCAGCCCCAGCATTTT.

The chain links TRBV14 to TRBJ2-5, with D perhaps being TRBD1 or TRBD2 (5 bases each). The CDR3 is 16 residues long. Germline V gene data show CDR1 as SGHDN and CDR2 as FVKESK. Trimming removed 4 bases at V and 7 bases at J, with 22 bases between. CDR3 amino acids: CASSPQGTGKSGTQYF. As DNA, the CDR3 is TGTGCCAGCAGCCCCCAAGGGACGGGGAAATCTGGGACCCAGTACTTC.

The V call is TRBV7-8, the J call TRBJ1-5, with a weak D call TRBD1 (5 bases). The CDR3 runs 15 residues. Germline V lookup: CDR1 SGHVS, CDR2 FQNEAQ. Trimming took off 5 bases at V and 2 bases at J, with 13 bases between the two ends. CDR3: CASSKTGTGNQPQHF. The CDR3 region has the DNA TGTGCCAGCAGCAAGACCGGGACTGGCAATCAGCCCCAGCATTTT.

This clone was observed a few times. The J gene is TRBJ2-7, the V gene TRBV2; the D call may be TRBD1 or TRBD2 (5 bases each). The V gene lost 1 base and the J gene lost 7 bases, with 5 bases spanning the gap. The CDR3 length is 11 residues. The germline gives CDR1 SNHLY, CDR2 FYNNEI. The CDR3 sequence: CASSEGGEQYF. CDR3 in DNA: TGTGCCAGCAGTGAAGGGGGGGAGCAGTACTTC.

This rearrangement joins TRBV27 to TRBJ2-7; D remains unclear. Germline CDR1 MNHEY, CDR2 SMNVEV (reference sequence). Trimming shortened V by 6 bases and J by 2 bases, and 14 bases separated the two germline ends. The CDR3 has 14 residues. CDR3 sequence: CASRPLTVTYEQYF. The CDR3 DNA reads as TGTGCCAGCAGACCCCTCACGGTGACCTACGAGCAGTACTTC.

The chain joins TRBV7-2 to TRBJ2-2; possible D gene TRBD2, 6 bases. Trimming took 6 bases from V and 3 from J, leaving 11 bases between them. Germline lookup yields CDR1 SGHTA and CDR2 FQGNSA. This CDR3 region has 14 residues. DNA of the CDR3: TGTGCCAGCAGTAGGGACTTACACACCGGGGAGCTGTTTTTT. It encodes CASSRDLHTGELFF.

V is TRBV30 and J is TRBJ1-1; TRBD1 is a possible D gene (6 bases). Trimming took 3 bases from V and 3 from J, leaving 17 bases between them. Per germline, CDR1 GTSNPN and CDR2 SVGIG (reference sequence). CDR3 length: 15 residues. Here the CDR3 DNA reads TGTGCCTGGAGGCGAACCGGGACATACTACACTGAAGCTTTCTTT. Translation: CAWRRTGTYYTEAFF.

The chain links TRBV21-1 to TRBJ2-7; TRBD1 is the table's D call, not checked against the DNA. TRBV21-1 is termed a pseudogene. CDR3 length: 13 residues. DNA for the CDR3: TGTGCCAGCAGACAACAGGGGCCGGGCGAGCAGTACTTC. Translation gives CASRQQGPGEQYF.